This T cell receptor (beta chain) was found in a study of technical replicates of blood from several donors. Sequencing used immunoSEQ multiplex PCR; TCRdb keeps in-frame clones, though not all of them. The sample gives approximately 97,000 clones, roughly 95% of which show up once; less than 0.45% is in the top ten. The CDR3 has 15 residues. Germline CDR1 SGHNT, CDR2 YENEEA. Trimming stripped 2 bases from V and 2 bases from J, with 12 bases between. This TCR derives from a human donor in good health. The chain has TRBV11-3 and TRBJ2-5; D perhaps matches TRBD2 (5 bases). Sequenced: T cells isolated from PBMCs. The CDR3 here is CASSLRLRAQETQYF. CDR3 sequence (DNA): TGTGCCAGCAGCTTACGTTTGAGGGCGCAAGAGACCCAGTACTTC.